This T cell receptor beta chain was captured by sequencing in a study of technical replicates of blood from a handful of donors. Germline V gene lookup returns CDR1 SNHLY and CDR2 FYNNEI. The CDR3 contains 13 residues. The ends were cut back, 4 bases at V and 5 bases at J, with 9 bases in the middle. The repertoire was sequenced with immunoSEQ multiplex PCR; TCRdb's copy has only in-frame clones and lacks some. The data show 75,000 to 90,000 clones, with over 85% seen just once and more than 0.2% held by the top ten. Specimen: T cells isolated from PBMCs. The TCR originated in a human donor in good health. This rearrangement joins TRBV2 to TRBJ1-5; D gene unclear. The chain's CDR3 is CASSARGDQPQHF. The CDR3 DNA follows: TGTGCCAGCAGTGCACGAGGTGATCAGCCCCAGCATTTT.